This T cell receptor beta chain stems from a study of response to subunit inactivated influenza vaccine. Overall study findings and caveats: There was a suggestion from the authors that each seasonal influenza vaccination recruits few new T cells.

V shed 5 bases and J 6 bases; nucleotides not matched to a gene: 8. Germline V gene lookup returns CDR1 SGHTA and CDR2 FQGNSA. The CDR3 spans 14 residues. TCRdb re-called the RT-PCR reads through MiXCR, storing one row per CDR3 protein. The sample consists of fewer than 750,000 distinct CDR3 sequences, 13% to 15% of them appearing once. A few counts support this clonotype. What it recognizes is unknown. The starting material was PBMCs from blood, obtained 12 days after vaccination. The chain carries TRBV7-2 and TRBJ2-7; 9 nucleotides agree with TRBD2. This TCR derives from a man aged 45-60 years who received an inactivated influenza vaccine. The CDR3 loop reads CASSPRSGGIEQYF. As DNA, the CDR3 is TGTGCCAGCAGCCCACGGAGCGGGGGGATCGAGCAGTACTTC.